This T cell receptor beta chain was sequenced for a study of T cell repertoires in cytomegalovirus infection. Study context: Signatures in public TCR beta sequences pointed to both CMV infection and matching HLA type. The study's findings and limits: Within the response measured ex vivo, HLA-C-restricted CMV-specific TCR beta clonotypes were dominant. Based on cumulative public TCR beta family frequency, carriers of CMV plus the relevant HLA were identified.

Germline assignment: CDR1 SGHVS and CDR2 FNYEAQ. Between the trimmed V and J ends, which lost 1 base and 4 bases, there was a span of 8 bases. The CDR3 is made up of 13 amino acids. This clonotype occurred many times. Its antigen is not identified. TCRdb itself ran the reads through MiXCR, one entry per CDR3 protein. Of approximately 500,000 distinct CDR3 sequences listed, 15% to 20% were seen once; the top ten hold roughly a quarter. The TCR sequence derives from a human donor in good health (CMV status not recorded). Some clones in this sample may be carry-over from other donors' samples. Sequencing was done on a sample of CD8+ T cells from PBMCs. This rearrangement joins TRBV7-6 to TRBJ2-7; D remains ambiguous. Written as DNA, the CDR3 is TGTGCCAGCAGCTTAGATCCCAGGTACGAGCAGTACTTC. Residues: CASSLDPRYEQYF.